This T cell receptor beta chain was profiled in a study of blood T cell repertoires in COVID-19. Study details: The cDNA or gDNA used as material had been derived from T cells, B-cell-depleted T cells, or PBMCs.

Authors' processing steps: Amplification from reference gene primers served as the basis for estimated nucleated cell counts. Using immunoSEQ multiplex PCR, the repertoire was profiled, and TCRdb retains in-frame clones only, with some absent. V and J calls and clone size are as listed in that table; D and trimming were resolved from the DNA. The sample carries 200,000 to 300,000 clones, roughly 84% recorded once. This CDR3 is built from 15 residues. Germline loops: CDR1 MGHRA, CDR2 YSYEKL. The ends lost 3 bases at V and 1 base at J; junction bases unmatched: 4. The genes are TRBV4-1 and TRBJ2-5, with 8 nucleotides matching TRBD2. The clonotype comes from a man between 35 and 55 years old who had recovered from COVID-19. Sequencing was carried out using peripheral blood. For the CDR3, the DNA is TGCGCCAGCAGCCAGTACAGCGGGGGCCAAGAGACCCAGTACTTC. This translates into CASSQYSGGQETQYF.